This T cell receptor (beta chain) comes out of a study of T cell clusters in autoimmune cytopenias. The CDR3 runs to 13 residues. Looked up from germline, CDR1 is DFQATT and CDR2 is SNEGSKA (reference sequence). Each sample's input was 250 ng genomic DNA, 30,000 to 45,000 genome equivalents. TRB rearrangements were amplified by touch-down multiplex PCR with mixed TRB-A/B primers. TCRdb reworked the multiplex PCR reads into one entry per CDR3 protein, no DNA. Its table lists approximately 4,100 distinct CDR3 sequences. The same specimen was also included in a second study, on T cell repertoires in aging, cancer and after chemotherapy.

The gene calls are TRBV20-1 and TRBJ1-6. The sequence was obtained from a human donor in good health. Sequencing was carried out using peripheral blood. The CDR3 spells CSASEREVSPLHF.